This T cell receptor (beta chain) was captured by sequencing in a study of shared clonotypes between healthy human individuals. The J segment lost 4 bases and the V segment lost 8 bases, leaving 18 bases of the junction unmatched. The CDR3 has 20 amino acids. Profiling relied on immunoSEQ multiplex PCR, and the TCRdb table lists in-frame clones only, not all of them. Of about 680,000 clones listed, around 72% are singletons. This clonotype originated in a woman in her 30s in good health. The V call is TRBV23-1, the J call TRBJ2-2; 14 bases map to TRBD2. TRBV23-1 is identified as an open reading frame with a role that is uncertain. Sequencing was done on a sample of memory CD4+ T cells sorted from blood. Subset given: CD45RA-negative fraction. The CDR3 here is CASFPRPGLAGDLGTGELFF. The CDR3 coding sequence is TGCGCCAGCTTCCCAAGACCGGGACTAGCGGGAGATTTAGGCACCGGGGAGCTGTTTTTT.